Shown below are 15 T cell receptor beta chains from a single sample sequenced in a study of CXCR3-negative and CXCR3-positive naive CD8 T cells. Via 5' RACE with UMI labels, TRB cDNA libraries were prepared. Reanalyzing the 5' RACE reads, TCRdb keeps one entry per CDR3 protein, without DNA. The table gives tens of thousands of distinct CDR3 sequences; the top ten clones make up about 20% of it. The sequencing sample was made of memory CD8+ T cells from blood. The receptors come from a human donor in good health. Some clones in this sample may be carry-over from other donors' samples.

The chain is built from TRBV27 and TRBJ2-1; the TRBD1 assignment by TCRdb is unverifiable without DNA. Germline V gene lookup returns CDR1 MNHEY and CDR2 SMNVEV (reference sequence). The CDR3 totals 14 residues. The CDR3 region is CASRYDSSLNEQFF.

CDR3 region: CASSLALSGETQYF. The V and J genes are TRBV12-3 or TRBV12-4 and TRBJ2-5. The CDR3 runs to 14 residues.

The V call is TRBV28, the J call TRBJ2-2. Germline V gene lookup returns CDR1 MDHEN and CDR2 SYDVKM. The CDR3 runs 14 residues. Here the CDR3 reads CASSMRTYTGELFF. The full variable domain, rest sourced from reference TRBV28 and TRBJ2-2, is DVKVTQSSRYLVKRTGEKVFLECVQDMDHENMFWYRQDPGLGLRLIYFSYDVKMKEKGDIPEGYSVSREKKERFSLILESASTNQTSMYLCASSMRTYTGELFFGEGSRLTVL.

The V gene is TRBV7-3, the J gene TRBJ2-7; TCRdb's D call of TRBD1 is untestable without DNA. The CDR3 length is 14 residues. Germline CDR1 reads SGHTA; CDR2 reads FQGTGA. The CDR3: CASSYDSNSYEQYF.

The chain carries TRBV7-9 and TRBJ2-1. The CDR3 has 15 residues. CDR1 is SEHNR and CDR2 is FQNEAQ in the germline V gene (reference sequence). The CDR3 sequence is CASSLAILANNEQFF.

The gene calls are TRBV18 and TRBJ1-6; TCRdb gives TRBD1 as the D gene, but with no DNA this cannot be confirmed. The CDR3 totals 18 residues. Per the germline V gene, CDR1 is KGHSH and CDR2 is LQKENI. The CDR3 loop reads CASSPPGQTSSYNSPLHF.

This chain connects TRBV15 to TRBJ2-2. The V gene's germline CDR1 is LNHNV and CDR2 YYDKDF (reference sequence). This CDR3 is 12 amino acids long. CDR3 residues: CATSRGQGGLFF.

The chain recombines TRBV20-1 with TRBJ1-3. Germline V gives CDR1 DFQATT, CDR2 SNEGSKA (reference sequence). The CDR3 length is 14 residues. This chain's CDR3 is CSAIIPGSGNTIYF.

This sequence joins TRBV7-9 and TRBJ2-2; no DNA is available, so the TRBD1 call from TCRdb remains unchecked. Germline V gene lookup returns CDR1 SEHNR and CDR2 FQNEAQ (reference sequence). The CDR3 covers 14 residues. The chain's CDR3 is CASHGTGASGELFF.

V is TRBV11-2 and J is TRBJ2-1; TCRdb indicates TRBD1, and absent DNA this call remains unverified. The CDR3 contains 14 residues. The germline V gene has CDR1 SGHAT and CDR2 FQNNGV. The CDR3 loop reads CASSSRQGLGEQFF.

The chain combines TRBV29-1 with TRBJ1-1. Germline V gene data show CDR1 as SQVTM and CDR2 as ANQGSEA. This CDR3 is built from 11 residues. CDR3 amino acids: CSVPMNTEAFF.

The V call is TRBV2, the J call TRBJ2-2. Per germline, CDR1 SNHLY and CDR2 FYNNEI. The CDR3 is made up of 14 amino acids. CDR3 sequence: CASSAWIMTGELFF.

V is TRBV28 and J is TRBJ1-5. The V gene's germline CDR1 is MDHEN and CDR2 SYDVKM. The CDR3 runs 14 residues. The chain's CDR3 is CASSRGLASQPQHF. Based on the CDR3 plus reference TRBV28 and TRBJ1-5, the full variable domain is DVKVTQSSRYLVKRTGEKVFLECVQDMDHENMFWYRQDPGLGLRLIYFSYDVKMKEKGDIPEGYSVSREKKERFSLILESASTNQTSMYLCASSRGLASQPQHFGDGTRLSIL.

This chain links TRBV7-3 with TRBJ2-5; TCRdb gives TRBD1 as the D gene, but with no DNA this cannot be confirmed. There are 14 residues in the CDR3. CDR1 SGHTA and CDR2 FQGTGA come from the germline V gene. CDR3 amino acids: CASSEPGPVETQYF.

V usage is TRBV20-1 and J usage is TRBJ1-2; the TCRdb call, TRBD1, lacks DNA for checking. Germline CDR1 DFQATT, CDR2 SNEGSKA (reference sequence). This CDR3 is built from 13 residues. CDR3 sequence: CSARDLQGHGYTF.